This T cell receptor (beta chain) appears in the sequencing data of a study of T cells in Graves' hyperthyroidism and ophthalmopathy (dated 2019 in TCRdb). Study-wide context: Peripheral blood was sampled at the time of initial diagnosis, prior to any treatment. To identify TCR V-J signatures that set the groups apart, the researchers used a discovery cohort of more than 95 patients, made up of some 41 with Graves' ophthalmopathy and some 60 with stable Graves' hyperthyroidism. Prospective prediction of ophthalmopathy was tested in an independent validation cohort consisting of about 20 hyperthyroidism patients and 15 to 17 patients who later progressed to ophthalmopathy. The approximately 90 discovery patients were randomly split 7:3 into training and test sets. In more than 5 Graves' hyperthyroidism patients, the study also compared T-cell repertoires from thyroid tissue with T-cell repertoires from blood. Following sampling, methimazole starting at 30 mg daily was given to hyperthyroidism patients, and high-dose intravenous methylprednisolone was given to ophthalmopathy patients. The paper describes TCR Vbeta CDR3 sequencing of 120 to 150 peripheral blood samples, made up of 43 ophthalmopathy patients, around 78 hyperthyroidism patients and 17 progressor patients.

What the study reported, not specific to this receptor: Sample size was not statistically predetermined, and blinding of investigators to group allocation was not performed. During validation, the model predicted progression to ophthalmopathy a median of about 6.5 months ahead of onset, with almost 71% sensitivity and 72% to 80% specificity. Most expanded thyroid clonotypes (frequency above 0.001) were also detected in blood, suggesting blood repertoires may reflect thyroid immune responses. A 13 V-J signature model separated ophthalmopathy from stable hyperthyroidism, with around 91% sensitivity and 81.08% specificity in cross-validation and 80%/75% in testing.

This clonotype was detected ten times or more. Its antigen is unknown. Per-base quality was not reported, and no clone a single base away is much larger than it. Stable Graves' hyperthyroidism was defined as no progression to ophthalmopathy during 18 months of follow-up. Hyperthyroidism patients were aged 18 to 65 years and newly diagnosed, with disease duration of less than 2 months. Exclusion was applied to patients with uncontrolled infections, other autoimmune diseases, pregnancy or lactation. Clinical symptoms, serum thyroxine and TRAb, thyroid ultrasound, and orbital computed tomography formed the basis for the diagnoses. PBMCs were separated from 10 ml of fresh peripheral blood using Ficoll-Paque density gradient centrifugation. Total RNA was extracted using Trizol reagent, and RNA quality was assessed on an Agilent 2100 Bioanalyzer. CDR1 is given as SNHLY and CDR2 as FYNNEI, both from the germline V gene. The CDR3, cysteine through phenylalanine, is 15 amino acids long. The CDR3 DNA has 45 bases and is translated from base 1. Trimming at the junction amounts to 0 bases on V and 4 bases on J, and the germline ends lie 11 bases apart.

TCR beta CDR3 regions were amplified from RNA transcripts. The TCR CDR3 was subjected to a first round of RT-PCR using the HTBI primer set and the Qiagen OneStep RT-PCR kit. A second multiplex PCR round built the libraries, followed by size selection and purification. Sequencing of the libraries was done on an Illumina HiSeq2000 using paired-end 100 bp reads. The paper's data handling went like this. SOAPnuke was used to process the raw data, with reads discarded if the reads contained adapters or uncalled bases, had a mean Phred below 15, or lacked an exact constant-primer or identifier match. COPE v1.2.5 was used to merge the high-quality paired reads, and each unique nucleotide sequence was defined as a clonotype. Clonotypes were aligned to IMGT TRBV, TRBD and TRBJ reference segments using MiTCR v1.1. The analysis included only V-J combinations with a frequency above 0.0001, which together covered 99% to 99.2% of the repertoires. A TCS score was defined as the ratio between F50 (clonal expansion) and ExV (chaos), using BLOSUM62-based TCRdist between CDR3 peptides within each V-J. Welch's t-statistics and random forest reduced several hundred V-J features to 13, which were used in a naive Bayes classifier (R e1071). TCRdb applied fastp at Q25 and MiXCR to the public reads, then kept only in-frame beta chains. All rows with the same CDR3 protein become a single entry with the most common DNA and genes. It is TCRdb's table, rather than the study itself, that gives the V and J calls and clone size. This sample gives about 510,000 distinct CDR3 sequences in total; about 15% of them show up just once. The ten largest clones capture 11% to 15% of the sample.

The receptor was derived from a woman in her forties with Graves' hyperthyroidism. Sequenced: blood. Here the chain combines TRBV2 and TRBJ2-3; the D gene is perhaps TRBD2, on 7 matching bases. The DNA sequence reads TGTGCCAGCAGTGAAGCTGAGGGGGGGCCAGATACGCAGTATTTT. This sequence encodes CASSEAEGGPDTQYF.